This T cell receptor beta chain is drawn from a study of vaccination and CD4 T cells after COVID-19. As to this clonotype: Its cognate antigen is unknown.

After removal of 5 bases from V and 5 bases from J, the junction contained 6 bases not matched to a gene. The CDR3 extends over 14 amino acids. Germline CDR1 is SGHNT and CDR2 is YYREEE (reference sequence). The treatment denotes: approximately 11-day PBMC culture with coronavirus spike peptide pools or control peptides (ViraFEST assay). Researchers collected the unexposed donor's CD4+ T cells before the COVID-19 pandemic (2011-2018). The Oncomine TCR Beta short-read assay generated sequence data from the DNA of cultured CD4+ T cells. Cultured CD4+ T cells yielded the extracted genomic DNA. MiXCR, run by TCRdb on the PCR reads, gives a single entry per CDR3 protein. The sample comprises more than 10,000 distinct CDR3 sequences, around 29% of which are singletons, and about an eighth rests with the top ten.

The chain is built from TRBV5-4 and TRBJ1-2; 10 bases are shared with TRBD1. This TCR was sampled from a human donor in good health. What was sequenced was CD4+ T cells from blood, cultured in vitro. DNA of the CDR3: TGTGCCAGCAGTCCACCGGGACAGGGGTATGGCTACACCTTC. Translating gives CASSPPGQGYGYTF.